This record looks at one TCR beta chain sequence and its context. The sample originates from a study of blood T cell repertoires in COVID-19. Study in general: The United States, Italy and Spain provided the acute and convalescent COVID-19 samples. The cDNA or gDNA used as material had been derived from T cells, B-cell-depleted T cells, or PBMCs.

Germline V gives CDR1 LGHDT, CDR2 YNNKEL (reference sequence). J lost 6 bases, V lost 7 bases, and 4 bases had no gene match. The CDR3 runs to 15 residues. Source study methods: Amplifying reference gene primers gave estimates of nucleated cell counts. The repertoire was sequenced with immunoSEQ multiplex PCR; TCRdb's copy has only in-frame clones and lacks some. V and J calls and clone size are copied from that table; D and trimming were computed from the DNA. Of 100,000 to 150,000 clones listed, 65% to 85% were seen once; the top ten hold less than 2%. The source material was peripheral blood. The clonotype was recovered from a man in his 70s with acute or convalescent COVID-19. The chain combines TRBV3-1 (or the pseudogene TRBV3-2) with TRBJ1-6, with TRBD1 matching over 12 bases. In DNA, the CDR3 is TGTGCCAGCACCACGGGACAGGGGGCTAATTCACCCCTCCACTTT. Translation gives CASTTGQGANSPLHF.